This entry lists 4 T cell receptor beta chains sequenced from one sample in a study of blood T cell repertoires in COVID-19. This table comes from immunoSEQ multiplex PCR, and its TCRdb copy is limited to in-frame clones, with some not included. Of 170,000 or so clones in the sample, about 90% were seen once. The source material was PBMCs or T cells enriched from blood (not recorded which). Every receptor here comes from a woman between 45 and 65 years old who had recovered from COVID-19.

The J gene is TRBJ1-1, the V gene TRBV7-8, with a possible D match to TRBD1 (6 bases). V lost 4 bases to trimming and J lost 3 bases, with 21 bases between them. This CDR3 spans 17 amino acids. CDR1 SGHVS and CDR2 FQNEAQ come from the germline V gene. CDR3 nucleotide sequence: TGTGCCAGCAGCTCCCTACTAACGACAGGTCCGGACACTGAAGCTTTCTTT. Translating it yields CASSSLLTTGPDTEAFF.

The chain recombines TRBV5-4 with TRBJ1-1; D ambiguous. There are 12 residues in the CDR3. Germline V gene data show CDR1 as SGHNT and CDR2 as YYREEE (reference sequence). Trimming removed 3 bases at V and 3 bases at J, with 6 bases between. CDR3 nucleotide sequence: TGTGCCAGCAGCTCCCGGGACACTGAAGCTTTCTTT. Protein sequence: CASSSRDTEAFF.

The genes are TRBV19 and TRBJ1-2; 8 bases line up with TRBD1. From germline, CDR1 is LNHDA and CDR2 SQIVND (reference sequence). The CDR3 runs 14 residues. After removal of 3 bases from V and 5 bases from J, the junction contained 5 bases not matched to a gene. The CDR3 reads CASSISGTGYGYTF. The CDR3 DNA reads TGTGCCAGTAGTATTTCCGGGACAGGATATGGCTACACCTTC.

A single count supports this clone. CDR3 region: CASSLKQSNEKLFF. The CDR3 DNA sequence: TGTGCCAGCAGCTTAAAACAGTCTAATGAAAAACTGTTTTTT. The J gene is TRBJ1-4, the V gene TRBV13; D unclear. Germline V CDR1 and CDR2: PRHDT, FYEKMQ (reference sequence). The CDR3 has 14 amino acids. Between the trimmed V and J ends, which lost 2 bases and 3 bases, there was a span of 7 bases.